Here is one T cell receptor (beta chain) with its context. Its antigen remains unknown. With 60 Vbeta and 13 Jbeta primers, the PCR was carried out. The method was immunoSEQ multiplex PCR; TCRdb's version includes in-frame clones alone and lacks a portion of them. Here the sample spans tens of thousands of clones, approximately 84% being singletons. V lost 3 bases, J lost 0 bases, and 11 bases lay in between. Per germline, CDR1 KGHSH and CDR2 LQKENI. The CDR3 loop spans 15 amino acids. These data come from a study of cytomegalovirus exposure and HLA in healthy donors. Study-level points and caveats: An analysis was carried out later, and it reportedly showed fewer N-insertions in an Asian-associated ancestry cluster than the roughly 670-donor mean. Previously analyzed data showed that most TCR beta V segments were productive at a frequency of about 87% or about 30%. A missense DCLRE1C variant was associated with V- and J-gene trimming of TCR beta chains in a later analysis, and an independent cohort replicated the association.

Source material: PBMCs. The chain recombines TRBV18 with TRBJ1-1, with D perhaps matching TRBD1 (6 bases). The TCR sequence derives from a man aged 18-30 years in good health and CMV-seronegative. The CDR3 reads CASSPLGQLNTEAFF. The CDR3 DNA follows: TGTGCCAGCTCACCTTTGGGACAATTGAACACTGAAGCTTTCTTT.